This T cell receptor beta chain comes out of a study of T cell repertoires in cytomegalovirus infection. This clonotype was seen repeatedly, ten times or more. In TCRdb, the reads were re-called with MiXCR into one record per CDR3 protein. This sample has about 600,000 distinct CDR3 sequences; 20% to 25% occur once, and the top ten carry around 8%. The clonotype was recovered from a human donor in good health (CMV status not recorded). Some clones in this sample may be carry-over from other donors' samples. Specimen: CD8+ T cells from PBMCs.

The chain's CDR3 is CASSSRDRVTEAFF. Written as DNA, the CDR3 is TGTGCCAGCAGCTCCCGGGACAGGGTCACTGAAGCTTTCTTT. J is TRBJ1-1 and V is TRBV7-2; 9 bases agree with TRBD1. There are 14 residues in the CDR3. The germline V gene encodes CDR1 SGHTA and CDR2 FQGNSA. V gave up 4 bases and J gave up 4 bases; unmatched junction bases: 4.